This T cell receptor beta chain emerged from a study of blood T cell repertoires in COVID-19. Germline CDR1 ENHRY, CDR2 SYGVKD. Losses at the gene ends were 3 bases for V and 7 bases for J; bases not matched to a gene: 1. The CDR3 runs 12 residues. Assay used: immunoSEQ multiplex PCR; TCRdb lists only in-frame clones, some missing. Of 140,000 to 150,000 clones listed, 80% to 85% were seen once; the top ten hold 35% to 40%. The chain is built from TRBV10-3 and TRBJ1-2, with 8 bases aligning to TRBD1. The TCR was taken from a human donor in a cohort sampled during active COVID-19. What was sequenced was peripheral blood. CDR3 in amino acids: CAISDTGGGYTF. The CDR3 DNA reads TGTGCCATCAGTGACACAGGGGGTGGCTACACCTTC.